This T cell receptor beta chain was documented in a study of blood T cells in healthy people across ages. The use of a sample-barcoded 5' primer and a J-beta primer mix characterized a second PCR of roughly 7 to 11 cycles. TCRdb called the 5' RACE reads again in MiXCR, with one record for every CDR3 protein. The repertoire includes over 600,000 distinct CDR3 sequences, approximately 40% of them detected once, and approximately 31% sits in the top ten. This clonotype turned up a few times. The origin of this receptor is a man older than 75 in good health. The source material was blood.

CDR3 sequence reads: CSVHLGGQGRNEQFF. The CDR3 DNA reads TGCAGCGTTCACCTGGGGGGACAGGGTCGCAATGAGCAGTTCTTC. The chain combines TRBV29-1 with TRBJ2-1; TRBD1 aligns across 9 bases. J was trimmed by 6 bases and V by 5 bases; bases with no gene match: 11. The CDR3 is 15 amino acids. Germline V gene sequence: CDR1 SQVTM, CDR2 ANQGSEA.